This record looks at one TCR beta chain sequence and its context. What it binds is not known. TCRdb processed the 5' RACE reads anew with MiXCR; each CDR3 protein has one entry. The data hold approximately 500,000 distinct CDR3 sequences, with roughly 13% observed a single time. V was clipped by 8 bases and J by 6 bases; unmatched bases: 10. Germline values: CDR1 SNHLY, CDR2 FYNNEI. The CDR3 length is 14 residues. This sample is part of a study of CD8 T cells in ankylosing spondylitis. The study's findings and limits: As for the disease-linked clones, they showed a CD8+ phenotype and occurred at relatively low frequencies in peripheral blood. Ankylosing spondylitis blood seemed to carry a telltale TCR beta motif made of about 8 highly homologous variants.

The source is a male donor with ankylosing spondylitis. The chain has TRBV2 and TRBJ1-5, with 7 bases identical to TRBD1. Sequencing used blood, either unsorted or a sorted T cell fraction (not recorded which). DNA for the CDR3: TGTGCCAGCGGGCCCCAACAGGGGACTCAGCCCCAGCATTTT. It codes for CASGPQQGTQPQHF.